This is a list of T cell receptor beta chains from one sample in a study of blood T cell repertoires in COVID-19. TCRdb keeps only in-frame clones here, not all; method: immunoSEQ multiplex PCR. The sample consists of 80,000 to 95,000 clones, approximately 85% of them appearing once. The sequenced sample was peripheral blood. All receptors derive from a human donor in a cohort sampled during active COVID-19. Each CDR3 is given with its conserved first and last residue. The D gene is left open where the match is weak. The listing skips clone size in some rows; elsewhere it reads once, few, many or a size class.

CDR3aa,CDR3nt,abundance,v_gene,j_gene,d_gene
CASSYSGGTFSPLHF,TGCGCCAGCAGCTACTCAGGGGGCACATTTTCACCCCTCCACTTT,few,TRBV5-1,TRBJ1-6,TRBD1
CASSEAHTTSGNTIYF,TGTGCCAGCAGTGAAGCGCACACCACCTCTGGAAACACCATATATTTT,-,TRBV2,TRBJ1-3,-
CASRYSRVNTEAFF,TGTGCCAGCAGGTATTCCAGGGTTAACACTGAAGCTTTCTTT,-,TRBV28,TRBJ1-1,-
CAISGQGVWELFF,TGTGCCATCAGTGGACAGGGGGTTTGGGAGCTGTTTTTT,-,TRBV10-3,TRBJ2-2,TRBD1
CASSLDQSNYGYTF,TGTGCCAGCAGCTTGGACCAGTCTAACTATGGCTACACCTTC,-,TRBV5-4,TRBJ1-2,-
CASSLRTSGSRETQYF,TGCGCCAGCAGCCTGAGGACTAGCGGGAGCCGGGAGACCCAGTACTTC,-,TRBV5-1,TRBJ2-5,TRBD2
CSVKGTSGRGVDTDTQYF,TGCAGCGTAAAAGGGACTAGCGGGAGAGGGGTCGATACAGATACGCAGTATTTT,-,TRBV29-1,TRBJ2-3,TRBD2
CAWTPPGWQGGGYEQYF,TGTGCCTGGACCCCCCCTGGTTGGCAGGGTGGTGGCTACGAGCAGTACTTC,-,TRBV30,TRBJ2-7,-
CASSIGLESFETQYF,TGTGCCAGCAGCATCGGACTGGAGTCTTTCGAGACCCAGTACTTC,once,TRBV6-5,TRBJ2-5,-
CASSYGAGGSPQHF,TGTGCCAGCAGTTACGGGGCAGGGGGGAGTCCCCAGCATTTT,-,TRBV6-5,TRBJ1-5,TRBD1
CASSASSGQETQYF,TGTGCCAGCAGCGCGTCTAGCGGACAAGAGACCCAGTACTTC,once,TRBV9,TRBJ2-5,TRBD2
CASTQGPANNEQFF,TGTGCCAGCACCCAGGGGCCCGCGAACAATGAGCAGTTCTTC,-,TRBV6-5,TRBJ2-1,-
CASSTNAGIPDF,TGTGCCAGTAGTACGAATGCAGGGATCCCTGATTTC,-,TRBV19,TRBJ1-2,-
CASSGRRGGGETQYF,TGTGCCAGCAGCGGGAGACGCGGGGGCGGGGAGACCCAGTACTTC,-,TRBV2,TRBJ2-5,-
CASSQVGRNYGYTF,TGCGCCAGCAGCCAAGTTGGCAGGAACTATGGCTACACCTTC,few,TRBV4-1,TRBJ1-2,-
CASSGSGGSYEQYF,TGTGCCAGCTCAGGTAGCGGGGGATCCTACGAGCAGTACTTC,-,TRBV18,TRBJ2-7,TRBD2
CASSPYRQTGSYNEQFF,TGTGCCAGTAGTCCCTACCGACAGACAGGCTCCTACAATGAGCAGTTCTTC,-,TRBV19,TRBJ2-1,-
CASSSDRGSPLHF,TGCGCCAGCAGCTCTGACAGGGGTTCACCCCTCCACTTT,-,TRBV5-1,TRBJ1-6,TRBD1
CASSLESVNEQFF,TGTGCCAGCAGCCTCGAGAGTGTTAATGAGCAGTTCTTC,-,TRBV2,TRBJ2-1,-
CASSPGQGKGEKLFF,TGTGCCAGCAGTCCGGGACAGGGAAAGGGTGAAAAACTGTTTTTT,-,TRBV27,TRBJ1-4,TRBD1
CASTSGSYNEQFF,TGTGCCAGTACTAGCGGATCCTACAATGAGCAGTTCTTC,few,TRBV9,TRBJ2-1,TRBD2
CASLRGRGVRNTEAFF,TGTGCCAGCTTACGAGGCAGGGGGGTGCGGAACACTGAAGCTTTCTTT,-,TRBV5-5,TRBJ1-1,TRBD1
CASKPTGVPGEKLFF,TGTGCCAGCAAGCCAACAGGGGTCCCCGGAGAAAAACTGTTTTTT,-,TRBV7-2,TRBJ1-4,TRBD1
CASSSSTGASYEQYF,TGCGCCAGCAGCTCATCGACAGGGGCTTCCTACGAGCAGTACTTC,-,TRBV5-1,TRBJ2-7,TRBD1
CASSIEFGTGAYNEQFF,TGTGCCAGTAGTATAGAATTCGGGACAGGGGCCTACAATGAGCAGTTCTTC,-,TRBV19,TRBJ2-1,TRBD1